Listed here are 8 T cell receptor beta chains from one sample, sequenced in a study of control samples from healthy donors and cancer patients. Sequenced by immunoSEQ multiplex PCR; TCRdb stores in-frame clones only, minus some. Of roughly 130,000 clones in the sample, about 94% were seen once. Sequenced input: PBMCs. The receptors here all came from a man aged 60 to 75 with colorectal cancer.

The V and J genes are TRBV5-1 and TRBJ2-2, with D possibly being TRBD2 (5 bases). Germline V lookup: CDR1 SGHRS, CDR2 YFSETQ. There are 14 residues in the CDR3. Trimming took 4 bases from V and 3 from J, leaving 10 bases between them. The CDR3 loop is CASSPGLYTGELFF. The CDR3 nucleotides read TGCGCCAGCAGCCCAGGACTCTACACCGGGGAGCTGTTTTTT.

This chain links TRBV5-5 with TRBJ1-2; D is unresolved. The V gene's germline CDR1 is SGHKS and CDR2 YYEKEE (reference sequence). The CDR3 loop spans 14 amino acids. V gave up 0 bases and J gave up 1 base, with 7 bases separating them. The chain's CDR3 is CASSLAEGNYGYTF. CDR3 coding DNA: TGTGCCAGCAGCTTGGCCGAAGGTAACTATGGCTACACCTTC.

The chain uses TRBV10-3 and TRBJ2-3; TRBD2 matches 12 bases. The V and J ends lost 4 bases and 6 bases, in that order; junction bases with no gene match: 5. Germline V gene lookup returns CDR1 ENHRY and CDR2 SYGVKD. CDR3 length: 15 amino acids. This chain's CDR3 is CAISGTSGAADTQYF. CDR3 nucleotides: TGTGCCATCAGTGGGACTAGCGGGGCCGCGGATACGCAGTATTTT.

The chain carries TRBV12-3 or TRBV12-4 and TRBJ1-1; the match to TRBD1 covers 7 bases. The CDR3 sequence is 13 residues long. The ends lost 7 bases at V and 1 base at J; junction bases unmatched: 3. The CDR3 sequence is CASTPGGNTEAFF. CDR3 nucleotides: TGTGCCAGCACCCCAGGGGGGAACACTGAAGCTTTCTTT.

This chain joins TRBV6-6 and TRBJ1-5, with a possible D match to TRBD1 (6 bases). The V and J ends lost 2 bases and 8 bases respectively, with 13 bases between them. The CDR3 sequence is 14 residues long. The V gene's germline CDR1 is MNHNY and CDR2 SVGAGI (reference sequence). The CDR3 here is CASSYPGAEEPQHF. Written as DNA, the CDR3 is TGTGCCAGCAGTTACCCAGGGGCGGAAGAGCCCCAGCATTTT.

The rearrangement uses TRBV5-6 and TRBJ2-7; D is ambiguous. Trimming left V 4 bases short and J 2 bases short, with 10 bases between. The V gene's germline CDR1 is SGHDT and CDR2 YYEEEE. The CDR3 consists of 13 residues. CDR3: CASSGTTTYEQYF. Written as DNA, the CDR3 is TGTGCCAGCAGCGGAACGACAACCTACGAGCAGTACTTC.

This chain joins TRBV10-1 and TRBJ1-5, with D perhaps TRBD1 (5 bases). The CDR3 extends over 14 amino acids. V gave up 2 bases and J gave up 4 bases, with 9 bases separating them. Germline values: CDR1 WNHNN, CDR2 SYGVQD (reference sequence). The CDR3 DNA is TGCGCCAGCAGTGAGCGGGACGGAAATCAGCCCCAGCATTTT. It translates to CASSERDGNQPQHF.

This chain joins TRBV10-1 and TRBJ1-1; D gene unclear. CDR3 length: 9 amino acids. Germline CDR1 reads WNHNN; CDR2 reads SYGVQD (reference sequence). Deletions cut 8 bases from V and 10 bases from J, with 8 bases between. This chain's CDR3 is CASPRGAFF. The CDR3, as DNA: TGCGCCAGCCCACGGGGAGCTTTCTTT.